This TCR delta chain was observed in a study of γδ T cells in repeated Plasmodium falciparum infection. TCRdb reprocessed the multiplex PCR reads through CATT. The table has tens of thousands of delta-chain clones, roughly 0.9% seen once; the top ten hold roughly 9.9%. Looked up from germline, CDR1 is TSWWSYY and CDR2 is QGS. V dropped 0 bases and J dropped 0; count of bases not matched to a gene: 29. This CDR3 region has 25 residues. This clone was observed at least ten times. Flow sorting of PBMC yielded separate Vgamma9/Vdelta2+ and Vdelta2-negative gammadelta T cell populations for bulk repertoire analysis.

This chain joins TRDV1 and TRDJ1; 9 bases map to TRDD3. Because TCRdb records no J gene, it was assigned here through a match of the DNA to germline. The sequenced sample consisted of gamma-delta T cells from blood. This receptor was identified in a pool of human donors (malaria-infected and uninfected, not separated). DNA for the CDR3: TGTGCTCTTGGGGAACTAGAGGGGTTCTCGATTCTGGAAGGCTGGGGGATGAAGTACACCGATAAACTCATCTTT. Translation gives CALGELEGFSILEGWGMKYTDKLIF.